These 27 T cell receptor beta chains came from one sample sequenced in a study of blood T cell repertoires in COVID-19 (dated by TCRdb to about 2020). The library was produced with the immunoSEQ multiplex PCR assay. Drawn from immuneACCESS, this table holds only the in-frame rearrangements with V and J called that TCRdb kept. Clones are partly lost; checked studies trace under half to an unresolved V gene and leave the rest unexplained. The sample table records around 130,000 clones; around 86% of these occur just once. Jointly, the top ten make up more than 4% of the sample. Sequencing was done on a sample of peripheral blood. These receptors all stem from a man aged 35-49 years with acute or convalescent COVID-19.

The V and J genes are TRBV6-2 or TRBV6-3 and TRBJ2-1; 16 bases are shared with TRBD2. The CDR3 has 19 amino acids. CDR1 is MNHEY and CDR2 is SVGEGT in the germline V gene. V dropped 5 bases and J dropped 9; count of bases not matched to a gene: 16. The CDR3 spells CASSNLGPGLAGGRGEQFF. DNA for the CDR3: TGTGCCAGCAGTAACTTGGGTCCGGGACTAGCGGGGGGGCGAGGTGAGCAGTTCTTC.

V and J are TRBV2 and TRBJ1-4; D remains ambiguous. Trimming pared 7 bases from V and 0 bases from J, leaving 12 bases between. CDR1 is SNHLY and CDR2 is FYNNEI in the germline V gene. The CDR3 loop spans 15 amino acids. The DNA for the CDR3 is TGTGCCAGCACCAGGTTTTCTGCAACTAATGAAAAACTGTTTTTT. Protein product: CASTRFSATNEKLFF. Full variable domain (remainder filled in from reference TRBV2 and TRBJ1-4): EPEVTQTPSHQVTQMGQEVILRCVPISNHLYFYWYRQILGQKVEFLVSFYNNEISEKSEIFDDQFSVERPDGSNFTLKIRSTKLEDSAMYFCASTRFSATNEKLFFGSGTQLSVL.

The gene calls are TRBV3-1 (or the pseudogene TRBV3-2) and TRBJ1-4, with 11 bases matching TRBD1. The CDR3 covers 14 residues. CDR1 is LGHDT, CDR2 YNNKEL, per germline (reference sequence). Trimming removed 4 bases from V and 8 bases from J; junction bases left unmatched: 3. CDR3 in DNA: TGTGCCAGCAGCCGAGGACAGGGGGCGGAAAAACTGTTTTTT. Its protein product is CASSRGQGAEKLFF.

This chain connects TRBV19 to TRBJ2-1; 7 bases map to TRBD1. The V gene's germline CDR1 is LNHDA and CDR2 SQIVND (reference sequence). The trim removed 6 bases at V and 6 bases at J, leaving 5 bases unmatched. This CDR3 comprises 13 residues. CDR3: CASSGQDANEQFF. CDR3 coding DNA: TGTGCCAGTAGCGGACAGGACGCCAATGAGCAGTTCTTC.

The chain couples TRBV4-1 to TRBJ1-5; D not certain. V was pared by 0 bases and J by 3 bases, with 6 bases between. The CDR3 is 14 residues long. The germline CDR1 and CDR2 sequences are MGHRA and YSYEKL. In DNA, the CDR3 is TGCGCCAGCAGCCAAGATCCTTTCAATCAGCCCCAGCATTTT. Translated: CASSQDPFNQPQHF.

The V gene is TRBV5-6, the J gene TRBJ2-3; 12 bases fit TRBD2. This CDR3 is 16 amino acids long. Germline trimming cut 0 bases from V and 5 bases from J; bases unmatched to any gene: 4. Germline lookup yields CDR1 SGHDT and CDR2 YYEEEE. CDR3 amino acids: CASSLGLAGAQDTQYF. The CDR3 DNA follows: TGTGCCAGCAGCTTGGGACTAGCGGGGGCCCAAGATACGCAGTATTTT.

The CDR3 nucleotides are TGTGCCTGGAGTGTCAGTACGAACACTGAAGCTTTCTTT. This sequence encodes CAWSVSTNTEAFF. The chain joins TRBV30 to TRBJ1-1; D ambiguous. The CDR3 length is 13 residues. In germline, CDR1 is GTSNPN, CDR2 SVGIG (reference sequence). V shed 0 bases and J shed 1 base, with 6 bases lying between them.

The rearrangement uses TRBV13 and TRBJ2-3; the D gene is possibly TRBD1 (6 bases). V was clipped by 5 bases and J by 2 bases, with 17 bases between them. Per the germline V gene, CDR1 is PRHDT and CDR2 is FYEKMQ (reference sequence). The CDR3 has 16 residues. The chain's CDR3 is CASSRQGPRVTDTQYF. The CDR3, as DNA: TGTGCCAGCAGCCGGCAGGGGCCTCGGGTCACAGATACGCAGTATTTT.

In DNA, the CDR3 is TGTGCCAGCAGTTCAGGACTAGCGGGAGAGGATGAGCAGTTCTTC. Translation gives CASSSGLAGEDEQFF. The rearrangement uses TRBV6-5 and TRBJ2-1; 13 bases line up with TRBD2. The CDR3 runs to 15 residues. Trimming took 4 bases from V and 8 from J; bases not matched to a gene: 5. CDR1 is MNHEY, CDR2 SVGAGI, per germline.

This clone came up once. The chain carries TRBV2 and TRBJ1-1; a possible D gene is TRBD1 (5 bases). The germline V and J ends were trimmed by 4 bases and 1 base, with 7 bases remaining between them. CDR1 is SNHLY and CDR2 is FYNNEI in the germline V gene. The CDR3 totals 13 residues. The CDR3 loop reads CASSGQRNTEAFF. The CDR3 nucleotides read TGTGCCAGCAGTGGACAGAGGAACACTGAAGCTTTCTTT.

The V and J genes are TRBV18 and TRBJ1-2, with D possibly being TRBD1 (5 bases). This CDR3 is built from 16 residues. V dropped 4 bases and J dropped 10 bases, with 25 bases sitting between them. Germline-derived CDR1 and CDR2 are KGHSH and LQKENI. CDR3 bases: TGTGCCAGCTCACACGCATTTTGGGGGGTTTCGAACGCCTACACCTTC. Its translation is CASSHAFWGVSNAYTF.

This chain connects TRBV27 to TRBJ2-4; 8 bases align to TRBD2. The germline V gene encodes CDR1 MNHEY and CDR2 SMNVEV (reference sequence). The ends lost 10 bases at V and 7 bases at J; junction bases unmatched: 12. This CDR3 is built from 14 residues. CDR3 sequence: CATKIAGPGNIQYF. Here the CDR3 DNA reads TGTGCCACCAAGATAGCGGGGCCGGGGAACATTCAGTACTTC.

In DNA, the CDR3 is TGTGCCAGCAGTCAGACAGTTCGAGCCAATCAGCCCCAGCATTTT. This codes for CASSQTVRANQPQHF. V is TRBV6-5 and J is TRBJ1-5; D possibly corresponds to TRBD1 (5 bases). V was shortened by 5 bases and J by 3 bases, with 14 bases between the two germline ends. CDR1 is MNHEY and CDR2 is SVGAGI in the germline V gene. The CDR3 length is 15 residues.

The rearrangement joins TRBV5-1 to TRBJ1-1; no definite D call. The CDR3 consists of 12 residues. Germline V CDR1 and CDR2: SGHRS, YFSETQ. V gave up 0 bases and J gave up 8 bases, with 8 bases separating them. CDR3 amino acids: CASSLAGGEAFF. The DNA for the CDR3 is TGCGCCAGCAGCTTGGCCGGAGGGGAAGCTTTCTTT.

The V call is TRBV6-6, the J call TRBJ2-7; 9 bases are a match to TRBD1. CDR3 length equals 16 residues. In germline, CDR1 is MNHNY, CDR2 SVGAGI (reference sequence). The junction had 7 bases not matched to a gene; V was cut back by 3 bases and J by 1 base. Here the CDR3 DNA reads TGTGCCAGCAGTTATTCCGCCGGGACAGGGTCCTACGAGCAGTACTTC. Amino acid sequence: CASSYSAGTGSYEQYF.

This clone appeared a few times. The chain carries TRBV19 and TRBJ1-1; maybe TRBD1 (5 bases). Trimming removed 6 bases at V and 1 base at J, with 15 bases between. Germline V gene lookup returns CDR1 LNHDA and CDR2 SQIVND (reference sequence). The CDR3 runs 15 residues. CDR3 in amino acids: CASRVGGAKNTEAFF. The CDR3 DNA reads TGTGCCAGTAGGGTGGGGGGTGCTAAGAACACTGAAGCTTTCTTT.

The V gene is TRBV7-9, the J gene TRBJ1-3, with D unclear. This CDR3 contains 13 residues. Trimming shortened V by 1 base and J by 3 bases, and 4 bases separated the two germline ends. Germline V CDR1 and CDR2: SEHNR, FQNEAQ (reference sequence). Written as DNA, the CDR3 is TGTGCCAGCAGCTTAGGCGGTGGAAACACCATATATTTT. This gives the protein CASSLGGGNTIYF.

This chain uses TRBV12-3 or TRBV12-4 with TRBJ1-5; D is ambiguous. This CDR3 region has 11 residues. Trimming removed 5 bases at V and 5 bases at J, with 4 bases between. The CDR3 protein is CASSLDQPQHF. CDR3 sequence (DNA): TGTGCCAGCAGTCTCGATCAGCCCCAGCATTTT.

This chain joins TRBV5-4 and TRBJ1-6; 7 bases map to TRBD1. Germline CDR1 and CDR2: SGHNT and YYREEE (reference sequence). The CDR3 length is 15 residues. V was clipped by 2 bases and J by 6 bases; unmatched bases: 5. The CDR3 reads CASSLRDRFNSPLHF. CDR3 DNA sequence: TGTGCCAGCAGCTTAAGGGACAGATTTAATTCACCCCTCCACTTT.

CDR3 loop: CASSQNRGVGDEQYF. In nucleotides, the CDR3 is TGCGCCAGCAGCCAGAACAGGGGGGTAGGAGACGAGCAGTACTTC. V usage is TRBV4-1 and J usage is TRBJ2-7, with 8 bases that match TRBD1. After removal of 3 bases from V and 5 bases from J, the junction contained 9 bases not matched to a gene. The CDR3 is 15 amino acids. Germline V CDR1 and CDR2: MGHRA, YSYEKL.

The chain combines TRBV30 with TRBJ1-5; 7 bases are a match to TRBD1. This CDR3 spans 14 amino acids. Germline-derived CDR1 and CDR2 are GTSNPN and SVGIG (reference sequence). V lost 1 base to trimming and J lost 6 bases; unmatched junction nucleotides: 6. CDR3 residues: CAWSADRVSQPQHF. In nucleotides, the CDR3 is TGTGCCTGGAGTGCCGACAGGGTAAGTCAGCCCCAGCATTTT.

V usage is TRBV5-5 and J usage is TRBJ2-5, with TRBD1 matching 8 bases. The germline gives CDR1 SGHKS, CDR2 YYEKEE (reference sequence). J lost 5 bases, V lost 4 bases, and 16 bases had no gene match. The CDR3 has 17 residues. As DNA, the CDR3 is TGTGCCAGCAGCCCGGGCCTAGCAGGGGGCGCCTTGGAGACCCAGTACTTC. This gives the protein CASSPGLAGGALETQYF. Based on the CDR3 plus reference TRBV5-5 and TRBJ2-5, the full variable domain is DAGVTQSPTHLIKTRGQQVTLRCSPISGHKSVSWYQQVLGQGPQFIFQYYEKEERGRGNFPDRFSARQFPNYSSELNVNALLLGDSALYLCASSPGLAGGALETQYFGPGTRLLVL.

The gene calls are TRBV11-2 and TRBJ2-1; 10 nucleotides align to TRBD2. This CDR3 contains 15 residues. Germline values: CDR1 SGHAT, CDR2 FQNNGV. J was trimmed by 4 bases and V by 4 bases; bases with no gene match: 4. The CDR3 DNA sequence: TGTGCCAGCAGCTCCGGACTAGCGGATTACAATGAGCAGTTCTTC. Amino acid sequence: CASSSGLADYNEQFF.

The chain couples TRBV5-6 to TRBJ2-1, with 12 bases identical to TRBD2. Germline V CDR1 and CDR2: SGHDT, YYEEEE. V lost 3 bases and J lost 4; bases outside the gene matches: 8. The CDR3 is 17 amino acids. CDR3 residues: CASSSMGGLAGYNEQFF. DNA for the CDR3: TGTGCCAGCAGCTCGATGGGAGGACTAGCGGGATACAATGAGCAGTTCTTC.

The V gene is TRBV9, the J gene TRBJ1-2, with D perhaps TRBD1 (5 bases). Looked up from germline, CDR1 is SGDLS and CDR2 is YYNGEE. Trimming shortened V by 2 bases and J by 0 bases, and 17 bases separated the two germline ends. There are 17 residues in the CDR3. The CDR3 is CASSVGGWGAANYGYTF. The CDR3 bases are TGTGCCAGCAGCGTGGGAGGGTGGGGCGCAGCTAACTATGGCTACACCTTC.

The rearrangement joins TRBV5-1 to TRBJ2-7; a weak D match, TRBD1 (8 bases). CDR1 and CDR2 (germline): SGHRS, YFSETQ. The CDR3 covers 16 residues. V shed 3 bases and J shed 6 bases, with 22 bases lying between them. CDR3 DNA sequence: TGCGCCAGCAGCTCGGCCTACAGGGGGGGTTCTGCCGAGCAGTACTTC. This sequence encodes CASSSAYRGGSAEQYF.

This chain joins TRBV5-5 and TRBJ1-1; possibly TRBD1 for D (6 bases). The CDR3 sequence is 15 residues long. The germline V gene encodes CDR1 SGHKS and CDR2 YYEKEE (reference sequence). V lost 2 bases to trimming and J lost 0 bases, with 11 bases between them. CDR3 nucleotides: TGTGCCAGCAGCTTTAGGGGACATATGAACACTGAAGCTTTCTTT. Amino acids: CASSFRGHMNTEAFF.